These 2 T cell receptor beta chains share one sample of origin, sequenced in a study of shared clonotypes between healthy human individuals. The naive CD8 subset, CD45RO-negative cells positively selected for CCR7, excluded terminally differentiated effector memory CD45RA+ cells. The protocol was immunoSEQ multiplex PCR, while the TCRdb copy is restricted to in-frame clones and leaves out a portion. Of around 640,000 clones listed, roughly 96% are singletons. The source material was naive CD8+ T cells sorted from blood. The receptors derive from a woman under 40 in good health.

The chain carries TRBV15 and TRBJ1-1; D gene ambiguous. The V and J ends lost 4 bases and 0 bases respectively, with 12 bases between them. The CDR3 is made up of 15 amino acids. Germline CDR1 LNHNV, CDR2 YYDKDF (reference sequence). CDR3 sequence: CATSKETDMNTEAFF. CDR3 coding DNA: TGTGCCACCAGCAAAGAAACAGATATGAACACTGAAGCTTTCTTT. The full variable domain, completed using reference TRBV15 and TRBJ1-1, is DAMVIQNPRYQVTQFGKPVTLSCSQTLNHNVMYWYQQKSSQAPKLLFHYYDKDFNNEADTPDNFQSRRPNTSFCFLDIRSPGLGDTAMYLCATSKETDMNTEAFFGQGTRLTVV.

The V call is TRBV6-1, the J call TRBJ2-1, with 10 bases aligning to TRBD2. The CDR3 runs 14 residues. CDR1 is MNHNS, CDR2 SASEGT, per germline. Germline trimming cut 10 bases from V and 4 bases from J; bases unmatched to any gene: 7. The CDR3 nucleotides read TGTGCCACTTTCCTAGCGGGAGTATACAATGAGCAGTTCTTC. Translated: CATFLAGVYNEQFF.